Sequencing of this TCR beta chain was carried out in a study of regulatory T cells in long-lasting Graves disease. Time point reported: newly diagnosed GD, antithyroid drugs for less than 3 months. RNA isolated from PBMCs was used to make the TCR library. Overall study findings and caveats: Those with persistent disease had in common more public clonotypes (2,741) than new patients (around 910).

Both iRepertoire HTBI primers and Arm-PCR of CDR3 regions were used to build the TCR beta libraries. One entry per CDR3 protein, called by TCRdb with MiXCR from the multiplex PCR reads. Of some 350,000 distinct CDR3 sequences listed, around 15% were seen once; the top ten hold roughly a fifth. This clonotype has ten or more counts. Its antigen remains unknown. The same data also went into a second study, on T cells in Graves' hyperthyroidism and ophthalmopathy. Per that paper: HTBI primers drove first-round RT-PCR of the TCR CDR3. Most clonotypes that expanded in the thyroid above 0.001 also showed up in blood.

The TCR comes from a woman younger than 30 with Graves disease. The material sequenced was peripheral blood mononuclear cells (PBMCs), taken at new diagnosis, from a patient treated with antithyroid drugs.

For the CDR3, the DNA is TGTGCCAGCAGTGACCCCCGGGCCCGACAAGAGACCCAGTACTTC. It is translated as CASSDPRARQETQYF. The chain couples TRBV12-3 or TRBV12-4 to TRBJ2-5; D not resolved. Trimming took 5 bases from V and 2 from J, leaving 15 bases between them. The CDR3 is made up of 15 amino acids.